These T cell receptor beta chains were read from a single sample in a study of blood T cell repertoires in COVID-19. Measured with immunoSEQ multiplex PCR; TCRdb has only the in-frame clones, and not every one. This sample yields 210,000 or so clones, of which approximately 91% are seen a single time; 5.5% to 7.5% belongs to the top ten. Source material: peripheral blood. The receptors come from a middle-aged man with acute or convalescent COVID-19. The CDR3 runs from the conserved cysteine through the conserved F or W. Each record gives: J gene, V gene, D gene, clone size, CDR3 protein, CDR3 DNA. A D gene is named only where the DNA matches it firmly. Only some rows state a clone size, as once, few, many or a class for expanded clones.

TRBJ2-7 TRBV3-1/TRBV3-2 TRBD1 - CASSHDRGRAYEQYF TGTGCCAGCAGCCACGACAGGGGGCGGGCCTACGAGCAGTACTTC
TRBJ2-5 TRBV9 TRBD2 - CASSVEGGAGGETQYF TGTGCCAGCAGCGTAGAAGGAGGGGCGGGGGGGGAGACCCAGTACTTC
TRBJ2-7 TRBV7-2 - - CASSLVQGRYEQYF TGTGCCAGCAGCTTAGTACAGGGTCGCTACGAGCAGTACTTC
TRBJ2-3 TRBV12-3/TRBV12-4 - once CASSWSGTDTQYF TGTGCCAGCAGTTGGTCGGGCACAGATACGCAGTATTTT
TRBJ1-2 TRBV5-5 - once CASSLTVGLGYGYTF TGTGCCAGCAGCTTGACGGTGGGACTTGGGTATGGCTACACCTTC
TRBJ1-1 TRBV19 - - CASSIQGFGTEAFF TGTGCCAGTAGTATACAGGGTTTTGGCACTGAAGCTTTCTTT
TRBJ2-3 TRBV29-1 - - CSVEKQGTDTQYF TGCAGCGTTGAAAAACAGGGCACAGATACGCAGTATTTT
TRBJ2-1 TRBV6-1 TRBD2 - CASSEEAGTLYNEQFF TGTGCCAGCAGTGAAGAAGCGGGGACCCTCTACAATGAGCAGTTCTTC
TRBJ1-4 TRBV27 - - CASRRRVDEKLFF TGTGCCAGCAGAAGGAGGGTGGATGAAAAACTGTTTTTT
TRBJ1-2 TRBV2 - - CASSAFRGGGIANYGYTF TGTGCCAGCAGTGCTTTTCGGGGGGGAGGGATTGCGAACTATGGCTACACCTTC
TRBJ1-6 TRBV29-1 TRBD1 once CSVAQTGNSPLHF TGCAGCGTTGCACAGACAGGGAATTCACCCCTCCACTTT
TRBJ1-5 TRBV5-6 - - CASSLAGEGQPQHF TGTGCCAGCAGTTTGGCAGGGGAGGGTCAGCCCCAGCATTTT
TRBJ1-1 TRBV2 TRBD1 - CASRTGVEAFF TGTGCCAGCAGGACAGGGGTTGAAGCTTTCTTT
TRBJ1-1 TRBV29-1 TRBD1 few CSVAPGQGMNTEAFF TGCAGCGTTGCGCCGGGACAGGGAATGAACACTGAAGCTTTCTTT
TRBJ1-1 TRBV2 TRBD1 - CASSGQGGGTEAFF TGTGCCAGCAGCGGACAGGGTGGGGGGACTGAAGCTTTCTTT
TRBJ1-1 TRBV5-4 - once CASSLLPNTEAFF TGTGCCAGCAGTCTACTCCCTAACACTGAAGCTTTCTTT
TRBJ1-4 TRBV7-2 - - CASSLAPGRGNEKLFF TGTGCCAGCAGCTTAGCCCCGGGGCGGGGTAATGAAAAACTGTTTTTT
TRBJ2-7 TRBV5-5 - - CASSLRTAYEQYF TGTGCCAGCAGCTTGCGGACAGCGTACGAGCAGTACTTC
TRBJ2-3 TRBV24-1 TRBD2 once CATSDFPSGADTQYF TGTGCCACCAGTGATTTTCCTAGCGGGGCAGATACGCAGTATTTT
TRBJ2-3 TRBV4-2 TRBD2 - CASSPTTSGVTDTQYF TGTGCCAGCAGCCCAACGACTAGCGGGGTCACAGATACGCAGTATTTT
TRBJ1-2 TRBV5-1 TRBD1 - CASSLEGAYGYTF TGCGCCAGCAGCTTGGAGGGGGCCTATGGCTACACCTTC
TRBJ2-1 TRBV6-1 TRBD2 - CASSELPSGGSYNEQFF TGTGCCAGCAGTGAACTTCCCAGCGGGGGCTCCTACAATGAGCAGTTCTTC
TRBJ2-7 TRBV30 TRBD2 - CAWSGGGGPWYEQYF TGTGCCTGGAGTGGAGGCGGGGGGCCTTGGTACGAGCAGTACTTC
TRBJ1-5 TRBV4-1 - - CASSQAGGDGQPQHF TGCGCCAGCAGCCAAGCGGGGGGCGATGGTCAGCCCCAGCATTTT
TRBJ1-5 TRBV19 TRBD1 once CASSIDFAGTAHSNQPQHF TGTGCCAGTAGTATAGATTTTGCCGGGACAGCACATAGCAATCAGCCCCAGCATTTT
TRBJ2-1 TRBV6-1 TRBD1 once CASSEFGQGVFEQFF TGTGCCAGCAGTGAATTCGGACAGGGGGTTTTTGAGCAGTTCTTC
TRBJ2-3 TRBV9 TRBD2 - CASSPLAGGPLVLREQTQYF TGTGCCAGCAGCCCACTAGCGGGGGGGCCCCTTGTCCTTCGGGAGCAAACGCAGTATTTT
TRBJ2-2 TRBV7-6 TRBD2 - CASSLPSGGLNTGELFF TGTGCCAGCAGCTTACCTAGCGGGGGGCTTAACACCGGGGAGCTGTTTTTT
TRBJ2-1 TRBV2 TRBD2 - CASSDLGLGRGVYNEQFF TGTGCCAGCAGCGACCTGGGGCTCGGACGGGGGGTCTACAATGAGCAGTTCTTC
TRBJ2-4 TRBV28 TRBD1 - CASSGTGAAKNIQYF TGTGCCAGCAGTGGCACAGGGGCGGCCAAAAACATTCAGTACTTC
TRBJ2-7 TRBV2 - once CASRWISSSYEQYF TGTGCCAGCAGGTGGATCTCTAGCTCCTACGAGCAGTACTTC
TRBJ2-2 TRBV5-1 - - CASSSGGPNTGELFF TGCGCCAGCAGCTCCGGGGGACCGAACACCGGGGAGCTGTTTTTT
TRBJ2-3 TRBV19 TRBD1 - CASSGQGVADTQYF TGTGCCAGTAGTGGACAGGGGGTTGCAGATACGCAGTATTTT
TRBJ2-7 TRBV30 TRBD2 - CAWSEGLAGISYEQYF TGTGCCTGGAGTGAAGGACTAGCGGGTATATCCTACGAGCAGTACTTC
TRBJ2-5 TRBV30 - once CAWSGRRGETQYF TGTGCCTGGAGTGGTAGGCGCGGAGAGACCCAGTACTTC
TRBJ2-7 TRBV15 - - CATSRDPPGQRYYEQYF TGTGCCACCAGCAGAGATCCCCCCGGACAGCGCTACTACGAGCAGTACTTC
TRBJ2-7 TRBV11-2 TRBD2 - CASSVTSGGYEQYF TGTGCCAGCAGCGTGACTAGCGGGGGATACGAGCAGTACTTC
TRBJ2-2 TRBV5-1 - - CASSLLPSSDTGELFF TGCGCCAGCAGCTTGCTGCCTAGCTCGGACACCGGGGAGCTGTTTTTT
TRBJ2-5 TRBV14 TRBD1 once CASSQAHGTGGETQYF TGTGCCAGCAGCCAAGCACACGGGACAGGGGGGGAGACCCAGTACTTC
TRBJ2-3 TRBV25-1 TRBD2 - CASSHRSGGLRTDTQYF TGTGCCAGCAGCCACCGATCCGGGGGGTTACGCACAGATACGCAGTATTTT
TRBJ1-2 TRBV7-8 - once CASSLERGNYGYTF TGTGCCAGCAGCTTAGAACGAGGAAACTATGGCTACACCTTC
TRBJ2-7 TRBV7-9 TRBD1 - CASRPTYRGQSSYEQYF TGTGCCAGCAGGCCAACTTACAGGGGGCAAAGCTCCTACGAGCAGTACTTC
TRBJ1-3 TRBV7-9 - few CASSFGGGNTIYF TGTGCCAGCAGCTTTGGCGGTGGTAACACCATATATTTT
TRBJ2-7 TRBV24-1 TRBD1 - CATSAGQGAADYEQYF TGTGCCACCAGCGCGGGACAGGGGGCGGCTGACTACGAGCAGTACTTC
TRBJ2-4 TRBV28 - - CASSHGAGFSIQYF TGTGCCAGCAGCCATGGGGCCGGTTTTAGCATTCAGTACTTC